This T cell receptor beta chain emerged from a study of blood T cell repertoires in COVID-19. Study summary: The United States, Italy and Spain provided the acute and convalescent COVID-19 samples. Sample material is recorded as cDNA or gDNA derived from T cells, B-cell-depleted T cells, or PBMCs.

Original data processing: Amplification with reference gene primers provided the estimates of nucleated cell counts. Libraries were prepared by immunoSEQ multiplex PCR; TCRdb keeps only in-frame clonotypes and omits some of them. V and J calls and clone size follow that table, whereas D and trimming were derived from the DNA. Here the sample spans 150,000 or so clones, 85% to 90% being singletons. V shed 6 bases and J 10 bases; nucleotides not matched to a gene: 7. The CDR3 is made up of 13 amino acids. Germline V gene lookup returns CDR1 MNHEY and CDR2 SMNVEV (reference sequence). The sequenced material came from peripheral blood. The rearrangement joins TRBV27 to TRBJ1-3; 9 positions match TRBD1. This clonotype was obtained from a man aged 50-60 years with active or convalescent COVID-19. The CDR3 region is CASSSTGGLTIYF. CDR3 nucleotide sequence: TGTGCCAGCAGCTCAACAGGGGGCCTGACCATATATTTT.